These 20 T cell receptor beta chains were sequenced from one sample in a study of T cells in Graves' hyperthyroidism and ophthalmopathy. Authors of the study amplified TCR beta CDR3 regions from RNA transcripts. The study used the HTBI primer set for a first-round RT-PCR of the TCR CDR3. TCRdb re-called the multiplex PCR reads with MiXCR, one entry per CDR3 protein. The table lists 490,000 or so distinct CDR3 sequences, nearly 20% of them singletons, with over 45% in the top ten. The sequenced sample consisted of blood. These receptors came from a man aged 35-49 years with Graves' ophthalmopathy.

This chain joins TRBV6-5 and TRBJ2-3, with a tentative D call TRBD1 (6 bases). V was cut by 2 bases and J by 4 bases, with 10 bases left in between. The CDR3 covers 14 residues. The germline gives CDR1 MNHEY, CDR2 SVGAGI. The CDR3 sequence is CASSYDRFSDTQYF. CDR3 sequence (DNA): TGTGCCAGCAGTTACGACAGGTTCTCAGATACGCAGTATTTT.

Only a few counts were recorded for this clonotype. The J gene is TRBJ2-3, the V gene TRBV29-1; 9 positions agree with TRBD2. Germline V gene sequence: CDR1 SQVTM, CDR2 ANQGSEA. V dropped 0 bases and J dropped 4; count of bases not matched to a gene: 8. The CDR3 length is 16 residues. The CDR3 nucleotides are TGCAGCGTTGAAGAGAGAATAGCGGGAGAGGCAGATACGCAGTATTTT. It encodes CSVEERIAGEADTQYF.

This clonotype was counted between two and nine times. The gene calls are TRBV5-1 and TRBJ2-6, with 9 bases aligning to TRBD1. Per the germline V gene, CDR1 is SGHRS and CDR2 is YFSETQ. The CDR3 is 20 amino acids. V lost 0 bases, J lost 4 bases, and 14 bases stayed unmatched. DNA for the CDR3: TGCGCCAGCAGCTTGGTCCCCCTACAGGGGGCTGTATCCGGGGCCAACGTCCTGACTTTC. It translates to CASSLVPLQGAVSGANVLTF.

The chain couples TRBV9 to TRBJ2-5, with D tentatively TRBD2 (6 bases). V was cut by 0 bases and J by 3 bases, with 15 bases left in between. The CDR3 is made up of 16 amino acids. The V gene's germline CDR1 is SGDLS and CDR2 YYNGEE. CDR3 DNA: TGTGCCAGCAGCGTAGGCAGCGGGTGGGGCGAAGAGACCCAGTACTTC. This translates into CASSVGSGWGEETQYF.

The chain joins TRBV27 to TRBJ1-6; the D gene is possibly TRBD1 (6 bases). The V end was cut by 0 bases, the J end by 5 bases, with 8 bases between. CDR3 length: 15 residues. The germline V gene encodes CDR1 MNHEY and CDR2 SMNVEV (reference sequence). CDR3: CASSLSRTDNSPLHF. The CDR3 DNA reads TGTGCCAGCAGTTTATCCCGGACAGATAATTCACCCCTCCACTTT.

V gene TRBV13 combines with J gene TRBJ2-3; 9 nucleotides match TRBD2. The germline V gene has CDR1 PRHDT and CDR2 FYEKMQ (reference sequence). Trimming removed 1 base from V and 5 bases from J; junction bases left unmatched: 1. The CDR3 totals 14 residues. The CDR3 sequence is CASSLVAGEDTQYF. CDR3 sequence (DNA): TGTGCCAGCAGCTTAGTAGCGGGGGAAGATACGCAGTATTTT. Filled out from reference TRBV13 and TRBJ2-3, the complete variable domain reads AAGVIQSPRHLIKEKRETATLKCYPIPRHDTVYWYQQGPGQDPQFLISFYEKMQSDKGSIPDRFSAQQFSDYHSELNMSSLELGDSALYFCASSLVAGEDTQYFGPGTRLTVL.

This clonotype appeared many times. V gene TRBV20-1 combines with J gene TRBJ2-3; no clear D. Per germline, CDR1 DFQATT and CDR2 SNEGSKA (reference sequence). V lost 6 bases, J lost 4 bases, and 8 bases lay in between. CDR3 size: 11 residues. The chain's CDR3 is CSASVADTQYF. Written as DNA, the CDR3 is TGCAGTGCCAGCGTAGCAGATACGCAGTATTTT.

This clonotype was counted a few times. The chain links TRBV20-1 to TRBJ2-1; perhaps TRBD2 as D (6 bases). Trimming shortened V by 7 bases and J by 4 bases, and 11 bases separated the two germline ends. CDR1 and CDR2 (germline): DFQATT, SNEGSKA (reference sequence). The CDR3 has 12 amino acids. The chain's CDR3 is CSEEGQYNEQFF. In nucleotides, the CDR3 is TGCAGTGAGGAGGGCCAGTACAATGAGCAGTTCTTC.

This clonotype was found a few times. The chain couples TRBV6-2 or TRBV6-3 to TRBJ1-1; D is uncertain. CDR1 is MNHEY and CDR2 is SVGEGT in the germline V gene. Trimming took off 5 bases at V and 0 bases at J, with 13 bases between the two ends. CDR3 length: 15 amino acids. The CDR3 sequence is CASSNTVYMNTEAFF. The DNA of the CDR3 is TGTGCCAGCAGTAACACAGTCTACATGAACACTGAAGCTTTCTTT.

V usage is TRBV7-6 and J usage is TRBJ1-5; D unresolved. CDR1 is SGHVS and CDR2 is FNYEAQ in the germline V gene. Trimming shortened V by 5 bases and J by 2 bases, and 10 bases separated the two germline ends. The CDR3 covers 14 residues. The CDR3 nucleotides read TGTGCCAGCAGCATAGGGCCGGGCAATCAGCCCCAGCATTTT. Protein: CASSIGPGNQPQHF.

This clonotype was observed at least ten times. The chain is built from TRBV11-2 and TRBJ2-3; D call uncertain. The V gene's germline CDR1 is SGHAT and CDR2 FQNNGV. This CDR3 spans 15 amino acids. V lost 4 bases to trimming and J lost 1 base, with 12 bases between them. Here the CDR3 DNA reads TGTGCCAGCAGCTCGGGCGTGGTTGGCACAGATACGCAGTATTTT. Its protein product is CASSSGVVGTDTQYF.

The chain is built from TRBV19 and TRBJ1-5, with a weak D call TRBD1 (6 bases). Germline CDR1 LNHDA, CDR2 SQIVND (reference sequence). This CDR3 has 15 amino acids. Trimming cost V 1 base and J 3 bases, with 10 bases left between them. Written as DNA, the CDR3 is TGTGCCAGTAGTATAGTGGGACAAGCCAATCAGCCCCAGCATTTT. Translation: CASSIVGQANQPQHF.

The chain links TRBV2 to TRBJ2-7, with TRBD1 matching over 10 bases. From germline, CDR1 is SNHLY and CDR2 FYNNEI. Trimming at V came to 7 bases and at J to 5 bases, leaving 8 bases not matched to a gene. This CDR3 comprises 14 residues. In DNA, the CDR3 is TGTGCCAGCATTCGGACAGGGGGGGTAAACGAGCAGTACTTC. This encodes CASIRTGGVNEQYF.

Details on this clonotype: No conserved phenylalanine or tryptophan is present at the end of the CDR3, so a read error is the likely explanation. The chain is built from TRBV29-1 and TRBJ1-1; no firm D call. The CDR3 has 14 residues. Trimming took off 4 bases at V and 0 bases at J, with 12 bases between the two ends. CDR1 SQVTM and CDR2 ANQGSEA come from the germline V gene. The CDR3 nucleotides read TGCAGCGTTGCTGTAGCACTAATGAACACTGAAGCTTTCTCT. Its translation is CSVAVALMNTEAFS.

V gene TRBV29-1 combines with J gene TRBJ1-2; 7 bases are shared with TRBD1. Germline V gene sequence: CDR1 SQVTM, CDR2 ANQGSEA. Trimming removed 7 bases from V and 6 bases from J; junction bases left unmatched: 8. There are 12 residues in the CDR3. Here the CDR3 reads CSATNRGDGYTF. The CDR3 DNA is TGCAGCGCGACAAACAGGGGAGATGGCTACACCTTC.

This chain uses TRBV27 with TRBJ2-6; 8 nucleotides agree with TRBD1. CDR3 length: 18 amino acids. The germline CDR1 and CDR2 sequences are MNHEY and SMNVEV (reference sequence). V was pared by 5 bases and J by 3 bases, with 12 bases of the junction left unmatched. The CDR3 region is CASSPPKTGVRGANVLTF. Here the CDR3 DNA reads TGTGCCAGCAGTCCCCCGAAGACAGGGGTGCGTGGGGCCAACGTCCTGACTTTC.

This clonotype was observed a few times. The chain carries TRBV12-3 or TRBV12-4 and TRBJ2-3; 9 bases are shared with TRBD1. The J segment lost 4 bases and the V segment lost 6 bases, leaving 14 bases of the junction unmatched. The CDR3 totals 17 residues. CDR3 in amino acids: CASSPTPGQGGADTQYF. Here the CDR3 DNA reads TGTGCCAGCAGCCCCACCCCGGGACAGGGCGGTGCAGATACGCAGTATTTT.

There are many counts of this clonotype. One end of the junction does not line up with germline, which may come from a read error. V is TRBV3-1 and J is TRBJ2-1; TRBD2 might be the D (6 bases). CDR3 length: 15 residues. In germline, CDR1 is LGHDT, CDR2 YNNKEL (reference sequence). CDR3: CASSRAGPSSNEQFF. CDR3 sequence (DNA): TGTGCCAGCAGCCGAGCGGGTCCCTCCTCCAATGAGCAGTTCTTC.

The J gene is TRBJ2-3, the V gene TRBV10-3; D is uncertain. The ends were cut back, 5 bases at V and 6 bases at J, with 9 bases in the middle. Germline V gene lookup returns CDR1 ENHRY and CDR2 SYGVKD. CDR3 length: 12 amino acids. CDR3 DNA: TGTGCCATCAGTTCGATACGGGATACGCAGTATTTT. Its protein is CAISSIRDTQYF.

The chain is built from TRBV6-2 or TRBV6-3 and TRBJ2-1; perhaps TRBD2 as D (6 bases). The CDR3 extends over 17 amino acids. The germline V and J ends were trimmed by 2 bases and 0 bases, with 14 bases remaining between them. The V gene's germline CDR1 is MNHEY and CDR2 SVGEGT. Here the CDR3 DNA reads TGTGCCAGCAGTTACAGACTAGGAGTAAGCTCCTACAATGAGCAGTTCTTC. This codes for CASSYRLGVSSYNEQFF.